The rows below give T cell receptor beta chains drawn from one sample of a study of blood T cell repertoires in COVID-19. The protocol was immunoSEQ multiplex PCR, while the TCRdb copy is restricted to in-frame clones and leaves out a portion. The sample holds about 170,000 clones, about 88% seen once. The sample consisted of peripheral blood. The source is a woman older than 75 in a cohort sampled during active or convalescent COVID-19. CDR3s include the opening cysteine and the closing phenylalanine or tryptophan. The D gene is left open where the match is weak. Where a row states a size, it is once, few, many or the class of an expanded clone; other rows omit it.

-	TRBD1	TRBV7-2	TRBJ1-2	CASSLDGFRAGGRGYTF	TGTGCCAGCAGCTTAGATGGTTTCCGTGCAGGGGGCCGTGGCTACACCTTC
-	TRBD1	TRBV9	TRBJ1-3	CASSVYGTGERGLGGNTIYF	TGTGCCAGCAGCGTTTACGGGACAGGGGAAAGAGGGCTAGGAGGAAACACCATATATTTT
-	-	TRBV5-8	TRBJ2-1	CASRNRDGRGAYEQFF	TGTGCCAGCCGAAATAGAGACGGACGGGGGGCATATGAGCAGTTCTTC
-	TRBD2	TRBV27	TRBJ2-7	CASSSGLAGVNEQYF	TGTGCCAGCAGTTCGGGACTAGCGGGGGTAAACGAGCAGTACTTC
-	-	TRBV18	TRBJ2-7	CASTSQGYEQYF	TGTGCCAGCACCTCACAGGGATACGAGCAGTACTTC
-	-	TRBV28	TRBJ1-3	CASSLTSGSGNTIYF	TGTGCCAGCAGTTTAACGTCGGGCTCTGGAAACACCATATATTTT
-	TRBD1	TRBV11-2	TRBJ2-3	CASSLPGQVPTDTQYF	TGTGCCAGCAGCTTACCCGGACAGGTCCCCACAGATACGCAGTATTTT
once	-	TRBV27	TRBJ2-5	CASSSIDDRGGETQYF	TGTGCCAGCAGTTCCATCGATGACAGGGGAGGGGAGACCCAGTACTTC
-	TRBD1	TRBV19	TRBJ1-1	CASSPTGGDTEAFF	TGTGCCAGTAGTCCGACAGGGGGAGACACTGAAGCTTTCTTT
-	TRBD1	TRBV7-9	TRBJ1-6	CASSFNRGNSPLHF	TGTGCCAGCAGCTTTAACAGGGGTAATTCACCCCTCCACTTT
-	TRBD1	TRBV5-1	TRBJ2-7	CASSFGQGGFSYEQYF	TGCGCCAGCAGCTTCGGACAGGGCGGGTTCTCCTACGAGCAGTACTTC
-	-	TRBV6-5	TRBJ1-4	CASSSGGKANEKLFF	TGTGCTTCCTCTTCGGGGGGCAAGGCTAATGAAAAACTGTTTTTT
-	-	TRBV29-1	TRBJ1-4	CSAQGWEKLFF	TGCAGCGCCCAGGGGTGGGAAAAACTGTTTTTT
once	TRBD1	TRBV12-3/TRBV12-4	TRBJ1-2	CASSGQGKGYTF	TGTGCCAGCAGCGGACAGGGGAAGGGCTACACCTTC